This T cell receptor beta chain derives from a study of CD8 T cells in ankylosing spondylitis. Findings and caveats of the study: Reactive arthritis synovial fluid and blood were previously reported to contain some motif variants. From matched ankylosing spondylitis synovial fluid, disease-linked clones were reportedly recovered at significantly enriched levels. CD8+ cells made up the disease-linked clones, which were relatively rare in peripheral blood.

This clonotype was seen more than once but under ten times. Antigen specificity is unknown. This CDR3 is 15 amino acids long. V lost 5 bases and J 5 bases, leaving 18 bases between the germline ends. CDR1 is SQVTM, CDR2 ANQGSEA, per germline. TCR beta libraries were made by quantitative 5'-RACE with molecular barcodes. TCRdb passed the 5' RACE reads through MiXCR, listing each CDR3 protein once. This sample carries 350,000 or so distinct CDR3 sequences, approximately 15% of them seen once, and the ten largest clones take roughly 0.99%. This sequence was found in a male donor with ankylosing spondylitis or in good health (not recorded which). The rearrangement links TRBV29-1 to TRBJ2-2; maybe TRBD2 (7 bases). Specimen: blood, either unsorted or a sorted T cell fraction (not recorded which). CDR3 coding DNA: TGCAGCGTTATAAAGGGTGCGGGGGCGACCGGGGAGCTGTTTTTT. This translates into CSVIKGAGATGELFF.